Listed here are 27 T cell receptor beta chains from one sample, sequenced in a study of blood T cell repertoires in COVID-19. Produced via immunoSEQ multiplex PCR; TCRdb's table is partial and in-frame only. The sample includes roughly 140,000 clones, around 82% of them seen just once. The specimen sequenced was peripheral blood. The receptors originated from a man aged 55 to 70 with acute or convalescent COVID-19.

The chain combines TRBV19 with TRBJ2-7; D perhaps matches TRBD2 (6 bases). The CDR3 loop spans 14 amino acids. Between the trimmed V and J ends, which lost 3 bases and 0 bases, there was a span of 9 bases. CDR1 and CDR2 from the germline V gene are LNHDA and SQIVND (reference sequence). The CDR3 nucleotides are TGTGCCAGTAGTATCGTTAGCGGCTCCTACGAGCAGTACTTC. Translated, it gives CASSIVSGSYEQYF.

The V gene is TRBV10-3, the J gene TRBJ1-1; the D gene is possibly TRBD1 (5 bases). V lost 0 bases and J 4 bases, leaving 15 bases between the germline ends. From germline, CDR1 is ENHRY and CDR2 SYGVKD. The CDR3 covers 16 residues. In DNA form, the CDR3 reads TGTGCCATCAGTGAGTCTTCGGGCAGGGTTGGCACTGAAGCTTTCTTT. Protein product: CAISESSGRVGTEAFF.

The CDR3 is CAIQGAGEKLFF. The CDR3 DNA follows: TGTGCCATACAGGGGGCAGGTGAAAAACTGTTTTTT. The chain links TRBV6-5 to TRBJ1-4; 9 bases fit TRBD1. CDR3 size: 12 residues. Germline V gene sequence: CDR1 MNHEY, CDR2 SVGAGI. With V trimmed by 10 bases and J by 7 bases, 4 bases remained unmatched.

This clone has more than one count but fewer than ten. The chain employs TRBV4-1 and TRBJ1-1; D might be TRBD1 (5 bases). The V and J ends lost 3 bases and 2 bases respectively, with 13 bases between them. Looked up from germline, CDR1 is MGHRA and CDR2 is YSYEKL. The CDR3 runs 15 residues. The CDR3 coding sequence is TGCGCCAGCAGCCAGGGTCAGGGTGACAACACTGAAGCTTTCTTT. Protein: CASSQGQGDNTEAFF.

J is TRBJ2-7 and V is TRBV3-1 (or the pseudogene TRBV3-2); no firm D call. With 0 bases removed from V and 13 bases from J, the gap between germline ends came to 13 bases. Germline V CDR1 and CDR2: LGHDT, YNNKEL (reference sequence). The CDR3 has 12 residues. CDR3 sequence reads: CASSQEGRRPYF. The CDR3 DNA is TGTGCCAGCAGCCAAGAGGGTAGGCGGCCCTACTTC.

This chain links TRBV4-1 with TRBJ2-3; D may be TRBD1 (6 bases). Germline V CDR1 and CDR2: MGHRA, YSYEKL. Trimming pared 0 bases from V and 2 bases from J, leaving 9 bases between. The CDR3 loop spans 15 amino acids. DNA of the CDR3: TGCGCCAGCAGCCAAGACAGGGGAACCACAGATACGCAGTATTTT. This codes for CASSQDRGTTDTQYF.

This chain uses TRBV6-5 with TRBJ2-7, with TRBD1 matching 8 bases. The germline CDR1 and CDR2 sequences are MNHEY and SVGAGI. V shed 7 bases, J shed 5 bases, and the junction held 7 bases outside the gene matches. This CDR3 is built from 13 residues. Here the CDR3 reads CASKETGDDEQYF. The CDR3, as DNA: TGTGCCAGCAAAGAGACAGGGGATGACGAGCAGTACTTC.

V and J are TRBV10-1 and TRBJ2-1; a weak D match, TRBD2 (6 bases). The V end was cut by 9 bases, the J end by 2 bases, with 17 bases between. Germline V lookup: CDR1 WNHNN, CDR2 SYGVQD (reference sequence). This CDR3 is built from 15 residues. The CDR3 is CASKASANTYNEQFF. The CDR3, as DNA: TGCGCCAGTAAAGCTAGCGCCAATACCTACAATGAGCAGTTCTTC.

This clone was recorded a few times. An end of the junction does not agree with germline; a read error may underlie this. The CDR3: CASSYTSGNEQFF. CDR3 in DNA: TGTGCTAGCAGCTACACTTCAGGCAATGAGCAGTTCTTC. The chain combines TRBV7-7 with TRBJ2-1, with D hard to call. Germline V CDR1 and CDR2: SSHAT, FNYEAQ (reference sequence). This CDR3 has 13 amino acids.

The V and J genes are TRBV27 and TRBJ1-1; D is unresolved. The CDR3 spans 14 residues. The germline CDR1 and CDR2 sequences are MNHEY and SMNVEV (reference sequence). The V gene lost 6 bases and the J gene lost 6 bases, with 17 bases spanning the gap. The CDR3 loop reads CASSRSPGMSEAFF. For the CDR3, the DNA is TGTGCCAGCAGCAGATCCCCAGGCATGTCTGAAGCTTTCTTT.

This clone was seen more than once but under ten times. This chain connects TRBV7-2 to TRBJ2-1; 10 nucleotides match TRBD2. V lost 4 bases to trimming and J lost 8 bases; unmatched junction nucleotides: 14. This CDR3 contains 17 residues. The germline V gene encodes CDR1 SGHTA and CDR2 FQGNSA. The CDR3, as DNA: TGTGCCAGCAGCTCCCGCGGTGGGTCTAGCGGGAGTTATGAGCAGTTCTTC. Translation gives CASSSRGGSSGSYEQFF.

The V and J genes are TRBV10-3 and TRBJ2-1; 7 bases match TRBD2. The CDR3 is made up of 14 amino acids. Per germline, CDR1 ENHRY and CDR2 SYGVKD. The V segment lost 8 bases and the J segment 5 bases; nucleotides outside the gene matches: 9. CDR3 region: CAIGTGTMNNEQFF. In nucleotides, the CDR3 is TGTGCCATCGGAACCGGGACTATGAACAATGAGCAGTTCTTC.

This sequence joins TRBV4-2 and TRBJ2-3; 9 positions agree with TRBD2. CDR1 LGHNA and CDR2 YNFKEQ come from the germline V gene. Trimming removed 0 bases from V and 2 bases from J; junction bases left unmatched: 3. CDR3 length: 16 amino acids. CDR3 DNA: TGTGCCAGCAGCCAAGATGGGGGACTAGCCACAGATACGCAGTATTTT. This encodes CASSQDGGLATDTQYF.

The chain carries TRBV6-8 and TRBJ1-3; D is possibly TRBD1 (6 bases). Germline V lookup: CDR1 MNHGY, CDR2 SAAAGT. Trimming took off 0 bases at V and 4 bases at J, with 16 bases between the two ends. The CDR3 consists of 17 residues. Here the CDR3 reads CASSYSTGQGDGNTIYF. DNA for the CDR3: TGTGCCAGCAGTTACTCGACAGGTCAGGGAGACGGAAACACCATATATTTT.

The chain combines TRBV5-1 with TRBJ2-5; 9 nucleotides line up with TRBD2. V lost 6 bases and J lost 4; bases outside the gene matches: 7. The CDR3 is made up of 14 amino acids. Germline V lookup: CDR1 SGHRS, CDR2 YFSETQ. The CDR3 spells CASTLAGTRETQYF. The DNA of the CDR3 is TGCGCCAGCACCCTAGCGGGAACGCGAGAGACCCAGTACTTC.

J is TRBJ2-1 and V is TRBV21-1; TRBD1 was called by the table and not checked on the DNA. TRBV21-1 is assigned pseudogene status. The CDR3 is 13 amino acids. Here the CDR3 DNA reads TGTGCCAGCAGCCCACGACAGGACAATGAGCAGTTCTTC. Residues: CASSPRQDNEQFF.

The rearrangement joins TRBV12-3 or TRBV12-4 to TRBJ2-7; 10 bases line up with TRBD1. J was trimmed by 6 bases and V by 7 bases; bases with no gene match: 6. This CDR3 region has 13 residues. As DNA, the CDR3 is TGTGCCAGCACCCTTGACAGGGGGCGCGAGCAGTACTTC. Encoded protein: CASTLDRGREQYF.

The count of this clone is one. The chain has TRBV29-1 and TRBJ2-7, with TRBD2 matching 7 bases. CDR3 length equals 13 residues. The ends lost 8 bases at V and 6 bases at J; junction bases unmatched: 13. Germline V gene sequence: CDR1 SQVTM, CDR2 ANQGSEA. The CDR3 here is CSTAGTTFGEQYF. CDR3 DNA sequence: TGCAGCACTGCAGGGACTACTTTTGGCGAGCAGTACTTC.

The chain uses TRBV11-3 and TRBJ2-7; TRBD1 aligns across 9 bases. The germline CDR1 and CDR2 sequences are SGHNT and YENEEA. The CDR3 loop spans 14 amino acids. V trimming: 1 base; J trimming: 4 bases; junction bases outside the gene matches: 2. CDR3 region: CASSLAGTGYEQYF. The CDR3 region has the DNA TGTGCCAGCAGCTTAGCAGGGACAGGGTACGAGCAGTACTTC.

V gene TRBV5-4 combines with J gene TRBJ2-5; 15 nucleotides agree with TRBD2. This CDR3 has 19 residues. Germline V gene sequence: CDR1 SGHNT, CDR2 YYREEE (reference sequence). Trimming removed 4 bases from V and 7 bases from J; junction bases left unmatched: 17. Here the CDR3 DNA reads TGTGCCAGCAGCCCGGAAATGGGACTAGCGGGAGGACCGGGGTTGACCCAGTACTTC. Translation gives CASSPEMGLAGGPGLTQYF.

The CDR3 loop reads CASSPGGFNQPQHF. The CDR3 DNA sequence: TGTGCCAGCAGCCCAGGGGGCTTCAATCAGCCCCAGCATTTT. The chain employs TRBV11-2 and TRBJ1-5; 8 bases agree with TRBD1. Germline assignment: CDR1 SGHAT and CDR2 FQNNGV. V trimming: 5 bases; J trimming: 3 bases; junction bases outside the gene matches: 3. CDR3 size: 14 residues.

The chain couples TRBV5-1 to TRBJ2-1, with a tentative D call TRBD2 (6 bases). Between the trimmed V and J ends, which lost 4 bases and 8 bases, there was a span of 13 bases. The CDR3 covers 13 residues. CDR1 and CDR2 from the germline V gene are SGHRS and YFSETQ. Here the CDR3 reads CASSPGGGYEQFF. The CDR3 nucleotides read TGCGCCAGCAGCCCCGGGGGAGGATATGAGCAGTTCTTC.

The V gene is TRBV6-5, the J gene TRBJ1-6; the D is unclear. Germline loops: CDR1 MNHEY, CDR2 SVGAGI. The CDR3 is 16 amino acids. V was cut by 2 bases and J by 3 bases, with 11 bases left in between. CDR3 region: CASSYDTAGYNSPLHF. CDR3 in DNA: TGTGCCAGCAGTTACGACACCGCGGGCTATAATTCACCCCTCCACTTT.

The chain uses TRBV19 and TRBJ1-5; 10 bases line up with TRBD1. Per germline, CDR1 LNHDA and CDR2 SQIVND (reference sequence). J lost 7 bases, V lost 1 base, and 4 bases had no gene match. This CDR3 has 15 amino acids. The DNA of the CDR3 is TGTGCCAGTAGTATAGGGACAGGGGGTGGCCAGCCCCAGCATTTT. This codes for CASSIGTGGGQPQHF.

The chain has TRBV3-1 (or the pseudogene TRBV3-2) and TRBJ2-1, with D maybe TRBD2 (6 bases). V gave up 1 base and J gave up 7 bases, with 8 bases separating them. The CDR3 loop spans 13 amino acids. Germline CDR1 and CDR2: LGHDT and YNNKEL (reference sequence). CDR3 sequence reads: CASSQGGRNEQFF. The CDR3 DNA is TGTGCCAGCAGCCAAGGGGGGAGGAATGAGCAGTTCTTC.

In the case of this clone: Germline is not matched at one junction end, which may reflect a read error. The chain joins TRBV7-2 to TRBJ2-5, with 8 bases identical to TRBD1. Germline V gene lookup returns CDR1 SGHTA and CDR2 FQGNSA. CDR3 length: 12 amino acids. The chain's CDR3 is CACRGLGETQYF. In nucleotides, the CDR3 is TGTGCCTGCAGGGGGCTGGGGGAGACCCAGTACTTC.

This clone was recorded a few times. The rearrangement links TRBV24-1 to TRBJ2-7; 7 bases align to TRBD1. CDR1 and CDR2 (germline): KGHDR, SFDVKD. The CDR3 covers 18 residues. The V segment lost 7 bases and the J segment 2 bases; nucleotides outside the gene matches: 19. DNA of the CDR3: TGTGCCACCAGACTCCGGGACAGATGGAGAGATTTAACCTACGAGCAGTACTTC. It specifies CATRLRDRWRDLTYEQYF.